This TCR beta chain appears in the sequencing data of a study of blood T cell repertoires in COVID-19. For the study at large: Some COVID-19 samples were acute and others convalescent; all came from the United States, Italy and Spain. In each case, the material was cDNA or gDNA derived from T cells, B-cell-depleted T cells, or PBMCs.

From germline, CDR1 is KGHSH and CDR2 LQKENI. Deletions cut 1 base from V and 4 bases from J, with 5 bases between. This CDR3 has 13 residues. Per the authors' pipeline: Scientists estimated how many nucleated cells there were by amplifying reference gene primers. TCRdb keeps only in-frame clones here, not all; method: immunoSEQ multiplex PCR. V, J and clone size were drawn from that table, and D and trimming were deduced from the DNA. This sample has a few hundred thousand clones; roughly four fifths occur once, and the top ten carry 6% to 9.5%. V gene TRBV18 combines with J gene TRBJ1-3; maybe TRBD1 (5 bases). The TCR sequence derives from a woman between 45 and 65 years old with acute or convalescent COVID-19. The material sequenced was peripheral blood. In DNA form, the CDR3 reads TGTGCCAGCTCACCACGACAGGGAAACACCATATATTTT. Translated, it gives CASSPRQGNTIYF.